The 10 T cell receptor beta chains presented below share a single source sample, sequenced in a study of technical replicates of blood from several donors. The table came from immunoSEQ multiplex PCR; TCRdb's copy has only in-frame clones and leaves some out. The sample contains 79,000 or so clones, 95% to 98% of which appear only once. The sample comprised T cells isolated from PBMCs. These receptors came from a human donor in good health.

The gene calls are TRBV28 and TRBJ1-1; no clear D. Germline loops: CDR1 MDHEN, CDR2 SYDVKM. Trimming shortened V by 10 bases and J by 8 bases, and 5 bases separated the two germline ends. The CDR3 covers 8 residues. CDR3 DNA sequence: TGTGCCACCTCCGAAGCTTTCTTT. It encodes CATSEAFF.

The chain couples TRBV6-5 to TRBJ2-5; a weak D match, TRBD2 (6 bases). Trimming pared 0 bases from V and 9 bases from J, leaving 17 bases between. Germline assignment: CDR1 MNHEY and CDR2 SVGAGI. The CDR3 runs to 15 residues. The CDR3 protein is CASSYSNLVWEAQYF. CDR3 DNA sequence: TGTGCCAGCAGTTACTCGAATCTGGTTTGGGAGGCCCAGTACTTC.

CDR3 in DNA: TGTGCCAGCAGTTCAACAGGGGGCGCAGGCGGGGAGCTGTTTTTT. Translating it yields CASSSTGGAGGELFF. J is TRBJ2-2 and V is TRBV27; TRBD1 matches 9 bases. Germline CDR1 MNHEY, CDR2 SMNVEV (reference sequence). The CDR3 is 15 residues long. Trimming at V came to 4 bases and at J to 7 bases, leaving 7 bases not matched to a gene.

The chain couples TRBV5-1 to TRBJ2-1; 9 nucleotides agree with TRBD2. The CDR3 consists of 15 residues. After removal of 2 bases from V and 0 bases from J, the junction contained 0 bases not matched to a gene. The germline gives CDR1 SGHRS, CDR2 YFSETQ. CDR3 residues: CASSFSGSSYNEQFF. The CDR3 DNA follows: TGCGCCAGCAGCTTTAGCGGGAGCTCCTACAATGAGCAGTTCTTC. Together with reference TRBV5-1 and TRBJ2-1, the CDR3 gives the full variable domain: KAGVTQTPRYLIKTRGQQVTLSCSPISGHRSVSWYQQTPGQGLQFLFEYFSETQRNKGNFPGRFSGRQFSNSRSEMNVSTLELGDSALYLCASSFSGSSYNEQFFGPGTRLTVL.

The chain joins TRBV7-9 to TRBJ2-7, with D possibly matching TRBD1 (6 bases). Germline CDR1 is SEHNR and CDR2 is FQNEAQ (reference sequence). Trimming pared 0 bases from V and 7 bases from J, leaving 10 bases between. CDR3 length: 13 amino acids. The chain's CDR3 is CASSLATGLEQYF. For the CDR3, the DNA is TGTGCCAGCAGCTTAGCCACAGGGTTGGAGCAGTACTTC.

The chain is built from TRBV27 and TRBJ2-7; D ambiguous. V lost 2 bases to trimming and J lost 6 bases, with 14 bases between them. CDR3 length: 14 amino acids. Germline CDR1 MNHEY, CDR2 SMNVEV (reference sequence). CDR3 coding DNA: TGTGCCAGCAGTTTAAATCGGTATCTAGGCGAGCAGTACTTC. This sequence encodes CASSLNRYLGEQYF.

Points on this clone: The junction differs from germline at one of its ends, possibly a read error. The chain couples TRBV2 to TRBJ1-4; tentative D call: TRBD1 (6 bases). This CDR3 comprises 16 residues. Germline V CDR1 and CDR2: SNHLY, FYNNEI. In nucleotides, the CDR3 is TGTGCCGGCAGTGAAATAGACAGGCCCTCTAATGAAAAACTGTTTTTT. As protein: CAGSEIDRPSNEKLFF.

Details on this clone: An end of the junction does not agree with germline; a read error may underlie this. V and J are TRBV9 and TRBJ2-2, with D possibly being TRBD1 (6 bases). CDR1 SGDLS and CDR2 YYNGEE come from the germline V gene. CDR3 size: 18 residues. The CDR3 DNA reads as TGTGCCAGCAGCGTAGCTTTGCAGGGGTCCCCGAACGCCGGGGAGCTGTTTTTT. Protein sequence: CASSVALQGSPNAGELFF.

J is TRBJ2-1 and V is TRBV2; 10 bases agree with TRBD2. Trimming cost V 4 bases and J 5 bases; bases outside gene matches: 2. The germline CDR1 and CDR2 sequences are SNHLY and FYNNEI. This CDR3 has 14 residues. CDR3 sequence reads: CASSALAGHNEQFF. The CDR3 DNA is TGTGCCAGCAGTGCACTAGCGGGGCACAATGAGCAGTTCTTC.

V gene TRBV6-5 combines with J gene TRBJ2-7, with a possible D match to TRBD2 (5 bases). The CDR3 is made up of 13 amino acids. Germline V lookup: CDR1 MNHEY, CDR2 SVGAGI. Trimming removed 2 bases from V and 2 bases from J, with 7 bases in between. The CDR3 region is CASSYRDPYEQYF. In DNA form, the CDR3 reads TGTGCCAGCAGTTACCGGGATCCCTACGAGCAGTACTTC.